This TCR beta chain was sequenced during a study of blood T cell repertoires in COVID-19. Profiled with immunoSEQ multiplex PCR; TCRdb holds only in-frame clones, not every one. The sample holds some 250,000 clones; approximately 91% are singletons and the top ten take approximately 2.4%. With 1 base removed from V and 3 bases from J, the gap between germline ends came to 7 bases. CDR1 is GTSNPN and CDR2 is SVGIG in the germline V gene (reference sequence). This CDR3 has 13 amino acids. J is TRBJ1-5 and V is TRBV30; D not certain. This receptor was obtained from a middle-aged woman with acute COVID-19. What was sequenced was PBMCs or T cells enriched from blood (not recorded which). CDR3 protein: CAWSGGPNQPQHF. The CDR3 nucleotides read TGTGCCTGGAGTGGAGGCCCCAATCAGCCCCAGCATTTT.